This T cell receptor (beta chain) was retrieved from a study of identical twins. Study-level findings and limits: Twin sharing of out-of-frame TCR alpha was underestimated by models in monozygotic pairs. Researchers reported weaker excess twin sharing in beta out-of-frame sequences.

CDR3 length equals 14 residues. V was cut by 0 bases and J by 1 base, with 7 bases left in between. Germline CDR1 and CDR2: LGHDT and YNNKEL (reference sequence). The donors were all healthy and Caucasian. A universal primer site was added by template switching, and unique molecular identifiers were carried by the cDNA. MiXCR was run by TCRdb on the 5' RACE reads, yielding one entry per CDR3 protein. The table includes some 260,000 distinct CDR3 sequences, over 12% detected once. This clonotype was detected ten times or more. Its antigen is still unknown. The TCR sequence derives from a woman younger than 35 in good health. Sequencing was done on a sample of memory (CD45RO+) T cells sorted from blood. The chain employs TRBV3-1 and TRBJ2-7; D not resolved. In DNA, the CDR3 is TGTGCCAGCAGCCAAGACGGCCGTTCCTACGAGCAGTACTTC. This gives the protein CASSQDGRSYEQYF.